The next 22 T cell receptor beta chains were all read from a single sample in a study of cytomegalovirus exposure and HLA in healthy donors. 13 Jbeta primers and 60 Vbeta primers were used for the PCR. Libraries were prepared by immunoSEQ multiplex PCR; TCRdb keeps only in-frame clonotypes and omits some of them. The sample has about 120,000 clones, around 73% seen once. Source material: PBMCs. All receptors come from a man aged 25 to 40 in good health and CMV-seropositive.

This clone has a handful of counts. CDR3 DNA sequence: TGTGCCAGCAGCTTACCTAGCTCCTACAATGAGCAGTTCTTC. This translates into CASSLPSSYNEQFF. The chain is built from TRBV5-6 and TRBJ2-1, with D unresolved. CDR1 and CDR2 from the germline V gene are SGHDT and YYEEEE. Trimming shortened V by 2 bases and J by 0 bases, and 6 bases separated the two germline ends. The length of the CDR3 is 14 residues.

This sequence joins TRBV27 and TRBJ2-2; 10 positions agree with TRBD2. The CDR3 contains 14 residues. With 8 bases clipped from V and 4 bases from J, the junction kept 4 bases outside the gene matches. Germline-derived CDR1 and CDR2 are MNHEY and SMNVEV (reference sequence). Here the CDR3 reads CASRLAGGTGELFF. The CDR3 region has the DNA TGTGCCAGCCGCTTAGCGGGAGGCACCGGGGAGCTGTTTTTT.

This chain uses TRBV19 with TRBJ2-7; 9 bases agree with TRBD1. Germline CDR1 LNHDA, CDR2 SQIVND (reference sequence). The CDR3 totals 20 residues. After removal of 3 bases from V and 0 bases from J, the junction contained 18 bases not matched to a gene. The CDR3 sequence: CASSMGSGTGSLGSSYEQYF. The CDR3 DNA reads as TGTGCCAGTAGTATGGGGTCCGGGACAGGGTCGTTGGGGAGCTCCTACGAGCAGTACTTC.

Written as DNA, the CDR3 is TGTGCCAGCAGTCCCACAGGGTGGGGTGAAAAACTGTTTTTT. Translation: CASSPTGWGEKLFF. The V gene is TRBV6-5, the J gene TRBJ1-4; D may be TRBD1 (6 bases). Between the trimmed V and J ends, which lost 5 bases and 7 bases, there was a span of 14 bases. Germline V gene data show CDR1 as MNHEY and CDR2 as SVGAGI. The CDR3 is made up of 14 amino acids.

This clone was counted only a few times. V usage is TRBV6-5 and J usage is TRBJ1-2, with TRBD1 identical over 9 bases. V lost 5 bases, J lost 7 bases, and 5 bases stayed unmatched. This CDR3 comprises 13 residues. Germline CDR1 and CDR2: MNHEY and SVGAGI. The CDR3 region has the DNA TGTGCCAGCAGTCCGGGACAGGGAGTTGGCTACACCTTC. This translates into CASSPGQGVGYTF.

The chain has TRBV29-1 and TRBJ1-4; 9 nucleotides agree with TRBD1. Germline assignment: CDR1 SQVTM and CDR2 ANQGSEA. The CDR3 spans 13 residues. Trimming cost V 7 bases and J 8 bases; bases outside gene matches: 8. The CDR3 DNA follows: TGCAGCGCTTCGACAGGGGGAAACGAAAAACTGTTTTTT. It is translated as CSASTGGNEKLFF.

The chain carries TRBV27 and TRBJ1-1; 8 nucleotides agree with TRBD1. The CDR3 runs to 15 residues. The germline V gene encodes CDR1 MNHEY and CDR2 SMNVEV (reference sequence). The V segment lost 5 bases and the J segment 4 bases; nucleotides outside the gene matches: 9. Written as DNA, the CDR3 is TGTGCCAGCAGTCCGGTGGGACAGGCCATCACTGAAGCTTTCTTT. The encoded protein is CASSPVGQAITEAFF.

The chain employs TRBV28 and TRBJ2-1, with 8 positions matching TRBD1. This CDR3 is 15 amino acids long. The trim removed 6 bases at V and 0 bases at J, leaving 4 bases unmatched. Germline CDR1 reads MDHEN; CDR2 reads SYDVKM. The CDR3 bases are TGTGCCAGCAGCGGGGACAGGACCTCCTACAATGAGCAGTTCTTC. This codes for CASSGDRTSYNEQFF.

The chain employs TRBV19 and TRBJ2-6; D is unresolved. This CDR3 contains 16 residues. CDR1 is LNHDA, CDR2 SQIVND, per germline (reference sequence). The V end lost 5 bases, the J end lost 0 bases, and 11 bases lay between the germline ends. This CDR3 is CASSPLLSSGANVLTF. The CDR3 DNA sequence: TGTGCCAGTAGTCCTTTACTAAGCTCTGGGGCCAACGTCCTGACTTTC.

The J gene is TRBJ2-1, the V gene TRBV7-6, with 9 bases fitting TRBD2. CDR3 size: 19 residues. Germline CDR1 reads SGHVS; CDR2 reads FNYEAQ. With V trimmed by 5 bases and J by 3 bases, 17 bases remained unmatched. The CDR3 DNA follows: TGTGCCAGCAGCACTAGTGGGGGCCCCCTAGCGGGAAGCTACAATGAGCAGTTCTTC. This codes for CASSTSGGPLAGSYNEQFF.

The chain employs TRBV30 and TRBJ1-5; the D is unclear. This CDR3 has 13 amino acids. Germline values: CDR1 GTSNPN, CDR2 SVGIG (reference sequence). With 0 bases removed from V and 5 bases from J, the gap between germline ends came to 8 bases. The CDR3 protein is CAWSVSGYQPQHF. In nucleotides, the CDR3 is TGTGCCTGGAGTGTATCGGGGTATCAGCCCCAGCATTTT.

The chain is built from TRBV4-3 and TRBJ1-2, with unresolved D. Germline V gene sequence: CDR1 LGHNA, CDR2 YSLEER. The CDR3 totals 15 residues. Trimming took 4 bases from V and 8 from J, leaving 20 bases between them. Written as DNA, the CDR3 is TGCGCCAGCAGCCCATTTCTCATATCAGGCAGAGGCTACACCTTC. Its translation: CASSPFLISGRGYTF.

The chain joins TRBV28 to TRBJ1-2; D is ambiguous. Germline CDR1 and CDR2: MDHEN and SYDVKM. Trimming took 7 bases from V and 5 from J, leaving 8 bases between them. The CDR3 loop spans 11 amino acids. CDR3 coding DNA: TGTGCCAGCAATTCGGGGTATGGCTACACCTTC. This sequence encodes CASNSGYGYTF.

The chain employs TRBV29-1 and TRBJ2-7; TRBD2 matches 7 bases. The germline V gene encodes CDR1 SQVTM and CDR2 ANQGSEA. The CDR3 runs to 14 residues. With V trimmed by 2 bases and J by 2 bases, 6 bases remained unmatched. For the CDR3, the DNA is TGCAGCGTTGAATTTCGCGGGAGAGCCTACGAGCAGTACTTC. Its translation is CSVEFRGRAYEQYF.

V gene TRBV27 combines with J gene TRBJ2-2, with 8 bases fitting TRBD1. The CDR3 is 16 residues long. Germline assignment: CDR1 MNHEY and CDR2 SMNVEV (reference sequence). Trimming took 6 bases from V and 4 from J; bases not matched to a gene: 10. The CDR3 nucleotides read TGTGCCAGCAGCTTAACAGGGGGATGGGTCACCGGGGAGCTGTTTTTT. Its protein is CASSLTGGWVTGELFF.

J is TRBJ2-1 and V is TRBV11-2; D is perhaps TRBD2 (6 bases). This CDR3 region has 13 residues. V dropped 4 bases and J dropped 4 bases, with 8 bases sitting between them. The germline gives CDR1 SGHAT, CDR2 FQNNGV. The CDR3 spells CASSWRGYNEQFF. CDR3 DNA: TGTGCCAGCAGCTGGCGGGGTTACAATGAGCAGTTCTTC.

The gene calls are TRBV2 and TRBJ2-5; D may be TRBD2 (6 bases). Germline CDR1 reads SNHLY; CDR2 reads FYNNEI. The V and J ends lost 3 bases and 3 bases respectively, with 14 bases between them. The CDR3 runs 15 residues. The CDR3 DNA is TGTGCCAGCAGTGACCCTCTGGGGGGAGAAGAGACCCAGTACTTC. Translated: CASSDPLGGEETQYF.

This clone has only a few counts. V usage is TRBV6-6 and J usage is TRBJ1-1; 12 positions match TRBD1. The ends lost 7 bases at V and 3 bases at J; junction bases unmatched: 9. CDR1 is MNHNY, CDR2 SVGAGI, per germline (reference sequence). The CDR3 runs to 16 residues. CDR3 sequence (DNA): TGTGCCAGCATTTTAGGGACAGGGGGCTCCGACACTGAAGCTTTCTTT. This codes for CASILGTGGSDTEAFF.

The chain links TRBV6-1 to TRBJ1-5; no clear D gene. The V and J ends lost 8 bases and 3 bases respectively, with 17 bases between them. The CDR3 extends over 15 amino acids. CDR1 is MNHNS and CDR2 is SASEGT in the germline V gene. The CDR3 protein is CASRPSQSLNQPQHF. CDR3 coding DNA: TGTGCCAGCCGACCCTCACAGAGCCTCAATCAGCCCCAGCATTTT.

V gene TRBV7-9 combines with J gene TRBJ2-7; D unresolved. Germline V lookup: CDR1 SEHNR, CDR2 FQNEAQ (reference sequence). V lost 4 bases and J 3 bases, leaving 7 bases between the germline ends. This CDR3 is built from 12 residues. This CDR3 is CASSSANYEQYF. CDR3 nucleotides: TGTGCCAGCAGCTCAGCTAACTACGAGCAGTACTTC.

This clone was picked up a small number of times. V is TRBV6-1 and J is TRBJ1-3, with D hard to call. Trimming pared 6 bases from V and 4 bases from J, leaving 16 bases between. Germline V gene lookup returns CDR1 MNHNS and CDR2 SASEGT. The CDR3 has 15 residues. The CDR3 reads CASSEEGGGGNTIYF. The CDR3 DNA is TGTGCCAGCAGCGAGGAAGGAGGAGGGGGAAACACCATATATTTT.

The sample holds one count of this clone. The J gene is TRBJ2-5, the V gene TRBV6-6; TRBD2 matches at 10 bases. The CDR3 is 16 amino acids. The junction had 8 bases not matched to a gene; V was cut back by 2 bases and J by 5 bases. From germline, CDR1 is MNHNY and CDR2 SVGAGI (reference sequence). CDR3 sequence (DNA): TGTGCCAGCAGTTACCGGTTAGCGGGAGGCGGGGAGACCCAGTACTTC. Protein sequence: CASSYRLAGGGETQYF.